The rows below give T cell receptor beta chains drawn from one sample of a study of blood T cells in healthy people across ages. MiXCR was run by TCRdb on the 5' RACE reads, yielding one entry per CDR3 protein. The sample records under 2,000,000 distinct CDR3 sequences, about 49% being singletons. Sequenced material: blood. All receptors come from a woman between 40 and 55 years old in good health. Both conserved end residues are part of each CDR3.

TRBV29-1	CSVEYRVLGNEQFF
TRBV25-1	CASSEQQGPTDTQYF
TRBV7-2	CASSLAGRGSETQYF
TRBV6-2/TRBV6-3	CASSYHRGQGLYNEQFF
TRBV29-1	CSGLQGIYGYTF
TRBV12-3/TRBV12-4	CASSQSGAYYEQYF
TRBV20-1	CSAAASTTGGAYNEQFF
TRBV4-3	CASSLLRSTVSDTQYF
TRBV5-1	CASSYGQGGNTGELFF
TRBV2	CATRVLADTQYF
TRBV9	CASSVGLAGASGANVLTF
TRBV14	CASSKWGTPEDGYTF
TRBV20-1	CSARIHGGQGYNEKLFF
TRBV6-1	CASSERLAGATTSYEQYF
TRBV20-1	CSASEGSSGNTIYF
TRBV20-1	CSARGRGREAQYF
TRBV5-1	CASSHGTKPNTGELFF
TRBV7-7	CASSLSGGAIGETQYF
TRBV20-1	CSARDPSGGKQETQYF
TRBV28	CASSLIGSPEQYF
TRBV6-5	CASLSPEVGTQYF
TRBV7-9	CASSLAGAPSQPQHF
TRBV27	CASSGTGGIYEQYF
TRBV6-6	CASRPRVGYGYTF
TRBV6-6	CASSSDRINEQYF
TRBV20-1	CSARDRRDSNQPQHF
TRBV29-1	CSVEYKRSRETQYF
TRBV9	CASSVGGGASAETQYF
TRBV6-2/TRBV6-3	CASSSYPHSHRERNEQFF
TRBV29-1	CSVVQTATYEQYF
TRBV15	CATSKSRWELAGYSEQYF
TRBV28	CASSSSGQGEDYGYTF
TRBV7-9	CASSSTGQTDTQYF
TRBV12-3/TRBV12-4	CASTPGTAYGYTF
TRBV5-1	CASSSMARGAGETQYF
TRBV3-1	CASSQMGQGQINYGYTF
TRBV4-1	CASSHARPGDTQYF
TRBV2	CASSEGEGSWEQYF
TRBV7-2	CASSSDPVGGYSGNTIYF
TRBV20-1	CSAPGQGAGTDTQYF
TRBV3-1	CASSHPTGISSETQYF
TRBV6-2/TRBV6-3	CASSNGPIYGYTF